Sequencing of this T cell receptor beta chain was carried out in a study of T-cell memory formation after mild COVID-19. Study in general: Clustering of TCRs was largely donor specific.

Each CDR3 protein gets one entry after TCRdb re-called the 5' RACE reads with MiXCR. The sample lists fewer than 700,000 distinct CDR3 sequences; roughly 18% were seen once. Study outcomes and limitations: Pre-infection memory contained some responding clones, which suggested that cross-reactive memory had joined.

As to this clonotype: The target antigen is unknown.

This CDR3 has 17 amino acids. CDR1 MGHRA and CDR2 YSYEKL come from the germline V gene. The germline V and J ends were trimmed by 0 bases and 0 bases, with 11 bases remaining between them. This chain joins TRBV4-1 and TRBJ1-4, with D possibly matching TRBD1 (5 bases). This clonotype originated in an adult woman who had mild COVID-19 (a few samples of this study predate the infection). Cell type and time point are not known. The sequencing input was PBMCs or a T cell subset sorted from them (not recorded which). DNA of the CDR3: TGCGCCAGCAGCCAAGATCACGACAGCGCAACTAATGAAAAACTGTTTTTT. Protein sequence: CASSQDHDSATNEKLFF.